This T cell receptor beta chain comes out of a study of Graves' ophthalmopathy and Graves' hyperthyroidism. On the study more broadly: At initial diagnosis, peripheral blood was obtained, and this preceded any treatment. Whole-study results and caveats: The model's ophthalmopathy progression predictions had more than 55% sensitivity and 72% to 75% specificity. Most thyroid clonotypes with frequency above 0.001 were detected in blood too.

For this clonotype: The antigen is not known.

The authors enrolled newly diagnosed hyperthyroidism patients aged 18 to 65 with under 2 months' duration. Investigators amplified TCR beta CDR3 regions from RNA transcripts. Second-round multiplex PCR came after a first-round RT-PCR that employed HTBI primers. TCRdb re-analysed the multiplex PCR reads in MiXCR, keeping a single row per CDR3 protein. The sample includes 40,000 or so distinct CDR3 sequences, approximately 53% of them seen just once. Germline lookup yields CDR1 ENHRY and CDR2 SYGVKD. V dropped 4 bases and J dropped 2; count of bases not matched to a gene: 6. This CDR3 has 15 amino acids.

The V gene is TRBV10-3, the J gene TRBJ2-5; 8 bases are shared with TRBD2. The TCR comes from an adult woman with stable Graves' hyperthyroidism. The sequencing sample was made of peripheral blood. Written as DNA, the CDR3 is TGTGCCATCAGTGGCCTAGCGGGCAATCAAGAGACCCAGTACTTC. Its translation is CAISGLAGNQETQYF.